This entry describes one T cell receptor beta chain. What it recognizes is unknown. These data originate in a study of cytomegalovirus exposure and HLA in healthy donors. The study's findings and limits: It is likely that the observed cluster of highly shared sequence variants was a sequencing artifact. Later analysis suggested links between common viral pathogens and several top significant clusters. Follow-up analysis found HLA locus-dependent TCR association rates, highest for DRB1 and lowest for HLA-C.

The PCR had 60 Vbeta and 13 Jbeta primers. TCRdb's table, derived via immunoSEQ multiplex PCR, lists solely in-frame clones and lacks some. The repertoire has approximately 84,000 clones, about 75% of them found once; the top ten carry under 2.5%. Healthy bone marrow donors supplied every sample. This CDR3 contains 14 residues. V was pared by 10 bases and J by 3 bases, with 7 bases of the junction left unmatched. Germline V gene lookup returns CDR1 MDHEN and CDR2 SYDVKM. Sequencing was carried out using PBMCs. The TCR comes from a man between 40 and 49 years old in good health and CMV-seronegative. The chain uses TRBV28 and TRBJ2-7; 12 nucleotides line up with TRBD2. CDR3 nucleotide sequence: TGTGCCACGCTAGCGGGAGGGCCCTTCTACGAGCAGTACTTC. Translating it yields CATLAGGPFYEQYF.